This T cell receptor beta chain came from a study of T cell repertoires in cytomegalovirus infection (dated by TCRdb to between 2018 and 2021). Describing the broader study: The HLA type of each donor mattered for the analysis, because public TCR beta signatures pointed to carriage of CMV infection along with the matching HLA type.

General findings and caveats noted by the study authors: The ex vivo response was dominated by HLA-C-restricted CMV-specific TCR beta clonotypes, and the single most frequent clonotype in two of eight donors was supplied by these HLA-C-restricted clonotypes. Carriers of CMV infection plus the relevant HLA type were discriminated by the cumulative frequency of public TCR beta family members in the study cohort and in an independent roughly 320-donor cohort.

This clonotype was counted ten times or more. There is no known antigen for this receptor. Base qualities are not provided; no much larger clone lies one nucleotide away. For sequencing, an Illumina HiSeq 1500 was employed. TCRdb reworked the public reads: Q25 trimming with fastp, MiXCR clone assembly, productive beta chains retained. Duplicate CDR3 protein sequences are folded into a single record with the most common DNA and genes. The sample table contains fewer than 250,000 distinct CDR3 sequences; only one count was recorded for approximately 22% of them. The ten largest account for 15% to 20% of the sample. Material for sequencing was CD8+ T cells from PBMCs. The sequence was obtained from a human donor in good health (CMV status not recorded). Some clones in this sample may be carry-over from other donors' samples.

The CDR3 has the sequence CASSPAGIENGYTF. The base sequence is TGTGCCAGCAGCCCGGCCGGGATCGAAAATGGCTACACCTTC. This chain is built from TRBV7-2 and TRBJ1-2; a confident D gene designation cannot be given. CDR1 and CDR2 are read off the germline V gene as SGHTA and FQGNSA. The V and J ends are trimmed by 5 bases and 6 bases, leaving 16 bases between them. Measured from the cysteine to the phenylalanine, the CDR3 is 14 residues long. Of all the DNA, just the CDR3 is kept, 42 bases in frame from base 1.